The T cell receptor (beta chain) under discussion was sequenced for a study of chronic HIV infection and antiretroviral therapy. TCRdb itself ran the 5' RACE reads through MiXCR, one entry per CDR3 protein. This table holds tens of thousands of distinct CDR3 sequences, 7% to 10% found once. This CDR3 spans 14 amino acids. Germline V CDR1 and CDR2: SQVTM, ANQGSEA. With 7 bases removed from V and 8 bases from J, the gap between germline ends came to 20 bases. The sequence derives from an adult who had HIV and had not received antiretroviral therapy, or was an uninfected healthy control (not recorded which). Sequenced material: peripheral blood. This sequence joins TRBV29-1 and TRBJ1-4; D gene unclear. The CDR3 region has the DNA TGCAGCGGGAGCAGGCGCGGAACATCGGAAAAACTGTTTTTT. Translated, it gives CSGSRRGTSEKLFF.